These 14 T cell receptor beta chains were sequenced from one sample in a study of T cells in Graves' hyperthyroidism and ophthalmopathy (dated by TCRdb to the late 2010s). Library preparation used multiplex PCR. Data came from an Illumina HiSeq 2000. TCR beta CDR3 regions were amplified from RNA transcripts. The first round of RT-PCR for the TCR CDR3 was performed with the HTBI primer set and the Qiagen OneStep RT-PCR kit. The public reads were reprocessed in TCRdb via fastp at Q25 and MiXCR, keeping in-frame beta chains. A single entry per CDR3 protein holds the most common genes and DNA from its merged rows. Across this sample there are roughly 300,000 distinct CDR3 sequences, with approximately 15% seen only once. The ten most abundant clones make up around 25% of the sample. The source material was blood. Receptors were obtained from a woman in her 30s with Graves' hyperthyroidism.

The V and J genes are TRBV14 and TRBJ2-3; weak D call: TRBD1 (5 bases). CDR1 is SGHDN and CDR2 is FVKESK in the germline V gene. The CDR3 sequence is 13 residues long. V gave up 6 bases and J gave up 2 bases, with 9 bases separating them. CDR3 amino acids: CASSRQYTDTQYF. The CDR3 DNA reads as TGTGCCAGCAGTCGACAGTACACAGATACGCAGTATTTT.

A word on this clonotype: One junction end disagrees with the germline gene, perhaps due to a read error. The CDR3 loop reads CVSTTGVTDTQYF. The DNA for the CDR3 is TGTGTCAGCACAACGGGCGTGACAGATACGCAGTATTTT. V is TRBV12-3 or TRBV12-4 and J is TRBJ2-3; D remains unclear. The CDR3 covers 13 residues.

This clonotype has only a few counts. Sequence at one end of the junction differs from germline and may be a read error. V gene TRBV28 combines with J gene TRBJ2-3, with 9 positions matching TRBD2. Germline V lookup: CDR1 MDHEN, CDR2 SYDVKM. CDR3 length: 16 amino acids. The CDR3 here is CAGSKTLAGSTDTQYF. CDR3 bases: TGTGCCGGCAGTAAAACTCTAGCGGGGAGCACAGATACGCAGTATTTT.

This clonotype was found many times. The chain employs TRBV28 and TRBJ2-7, with TRBD1 as a possible D gene (5 bases). Looked up from germline, CDR1 is MDHEN and CDR2 is SYDVKM. V lost 4 bases and J 6 bases, leaving 16 bases between the germline ends. CDR3 size: 14 residues. The CDR3 sequence is CASSSWGSAGEQYF. DNA of the CDR3: TGTGCCAGCAGTTCATGGGGCTCTGCCGGCGAGCAGTACTTC.

The chain joins TRBV15 to TRBJ1-5; 9 bases match TRBD1. CDR1 is LNHNV and CDR2 is YYDKDF in the germline V gene (reference sequence). The V gene end was trimmed by 5 bases and the J gene end by 5 bases; junction bases not matched to a gene: 7. The CDR3 totals 15 residues. The CDR3 loop is CATSLDRGPHQPQHF. For the CDR3, the DNA is TGTGCCACCAGCCTGGACAGGGGACCCCATCAGCCCCAGCATTTT.

The genes are TRBV5-1 and TRBJ2-4, with 10 positions matching TRBD2. Germline V gives CDR1 SGHRS, CDR2 YFSETQ. The CDR3 contains 19 residues. V was clipped by 2 bases and J by 0 bases; unmatched bases: 11. Here the CDR3 DNA reads TGCGCCAGCAGCTTACAGGCTAGCGGGAGCGGGATAGCCAAAAACATTCAGTACTTC. It codes for CASSLQASGSGIAKNIQYF.

At least ten counts were recorded for this clonotype. The chain combines TRBV7-2 with TRBJ2-3, with D perhaps given as TRBD1 or TRBD2 (5 bases each). CDR1 is SGHTA and CDR2 is FQGNSA in the germline V gene. This CDR3 has 16 amino acids. Trimming stripped 5 bases from V and 2 bases from J, with 17 bases between. CDR3 amino acids: CASSPPRGQATDTQYF. In DNA, the CDR3 is TGTGCCAGCAGCCCCCCTCGGGGCCAGGCCACAGATACGCAGTATTTT.

This clonotype was detected ten times or more. The chain links TRBV29-1 to TRBJ2-2; TRBD2 agrees at 7 bases. This CDR3 contains 12 residues. V shed 7 bases, J shed 5 bases, and the junction held 4 bases outside the gene matches. Germline CDR1 is SQVTM and CDR2 is ANQGSEA. The CDR3 bases are TGCAGCGCCGTGGGAGGGACCGGGGAGCTGTTTTTT. Translated, it gives CSAVGGTGELFF.

This clonotype was observed many times. This chain joins TRBV29-1 and TRBJ1-2, with TRBD1 identical over 7 bases. CDR1 and CDR2 (germline): SQVTM, ANQGSEA. CDR3 length equals 13 residues. With V trimmed by 5 bases and J by 2 bases, 5 bases remained unmatched. The CDR3 protein is CSVWNRGNYGYTF. CDR3 bases: TGCAGCGTTTGGAACAGGGGAAACTATGGCTACACCTTC.

This clonotype was observed a handful of times. The chain has TRBV12-3 or TRBV12-4 and TRBJ1-6; no clear D gene. V lost 1 base and J lost 7, with 8 bases in between. This CDR3 is built from 14 residues. The CDR3 region is CASSLGRKNSPLHF. CDR3 DNA: TGTGCCAGCAGTTTAGGCCGGAAGAATTCACCCCTCCACTTT.

This clonotype was recorded a few times. The rearrangement joins TRBV4-1 to TRBJ2-5; TRBD2 agrees at 16 bases. J was trimmed by 5 bases and V by 3 bases; bases with no gene match: 9. CDR1 MGHRA and CDR2 YSYEKL come from the germline V gene. This CDR3 has 18 amino acids. In nucleotides, the CDR3 is TGCGCCAGCAGCCACGGGGGACTAGCGGGAGGGCCTTTCGAGACCCAGTACTTC. Protein sequence: CASSHGGLAGGPFETQYF.

There are many counts of this clonotype. The chain has TRBV6-2 or TRBV6-3 and TRBJ2-5; D is unclear. The length of the CDR3 is 11 residues. Germline CDR1 reads MNHEY; CDR2 reads SVGEGT. V was pared by 6 bases and J by 10 bases, with 12 bases between. CDR3 in DNA: TGTGCCAGCAGCCGCAAGGTGGACCAGTACTTC. This translates into CASSRKVDQYF.

The rearrangement links TRBV5-1 to TRBJ2-2; TRBD2 aligns across 10 bases. Germline CDR1 SGHRS, CDR2 YFSETQ. Losses at the gene ends were 2 bases for V and 3 bases for J; bases not matched to a gene: 4. The CDR3 extends over 16 amino acids. CDR3 DNA sequence: TGCGCCAGCAGCTTAATGAGCGGGAGGGACACCGGGGAGCTGTTTTTT. As protein: CASSLMSGRDTGELFF.

The chain employs TRBV6-2 or TRBV6-3 and TRBJ1-4; D is unclear. V gave up 6 bases and J gave up 0 bases, with 8 bases separating them. Per germline, CDR1 MNHEY and CDR2 SVGEGT. CDR3 length: 14 residues. The CDR3 spells CASRGDATNEKLFF. In DNA, the CDR3 is TGTGCCAGCAGAGGAGATGCAACTAATGAAAAACTGTTTTTT.